The clone carrying this T cell receptor (beta chain) was picked up a small number of times. Its target is unknown. The sample comes from a study of T-cell reconstitution after alpha-beta-depleted transplantation in children. General study points: Counts and diversity of T cells one year after transplant came mostly from newly produced T cells. Several hundred expanded graft clones reportedly supplied alpha-beta T cells about two months after transplant.

This sample's TCRbeta library carried unique molecular identifier barcodes. Using its own MiXCR run on the PCR reads, TCRdb lists one record per CDR3 protein. The table has about 200,000 distinct CDR3 sequences, approximately 15% seen once. Germline CDR1 and CDR2: MDHEN and SYDVKM. CDR3 length equals 16 residues. V shed 5 bases and J 8 bases; nucleotides not matched to a gene: 11. This sequence was found in a male patient between 2 and 10 years old who had a stem cell transplant for acute lymphoblastic leukemia, so the T cells may come from the graft donor. The sample in question was PBMCs, mostly from graft donor cells, obtained 360 days after TCRalphabeta/CD19-depleted stem cell transplant. The chain is built from TRBV28 and TRBJ2-4, with 11 bases identical to TRBD2. The CDR3 nucleotides are TGTGCCAGCAGTATAAATTCCGGGACTAGCGGTCACATTCAGTACTTC. Translating gives CASSINSGTSGHIQYF.